This T cell receptor (beta chain) comes out of a study of T cell responses to AZD1222 COVID-19 vaccine (dated by TCRdb to the early 2020s). Context from the whole study: AZD1222 recipients whose second dose came at about 4 weeks and those whose second dose came at about 12 weeks were combined into one group, since spike-specific TCR depth and breadth did not differ between the two schedules. A total of 230 to 250 trial participants underwent TCR sequencing, of whom nearly 210 had received two doses of AZD1222 and 26 had received two doses of the MenACWY control vaccine. Trial participants were enrolled by age into 18-55, 56-69 and 70-plus year subgroups, with approximately 160, 26 and 62 TCR-sequenced participants respectively.

This specimen's time point label, per the study, means: baseline before first vaccination. Vaccinee samples were obtained from the UK trials COV001 and COV002, which included a single-blind randomized controlled phase 2/3 trial of AZD1222 (ChAdOx1 nCoV-19) in healthy adults. Trial participant PBMC samples were collected at day 0 and day 28 after the second dose for TCRbeta chain sequencing. The research as a whole found: In the small 56-69-year group, the increase in depth fell short of significance, most likely because of low power. Nearly half of unique spike-specific TCRs reportedly recognized epitopes outside regions mutated in the B.1.351 and B.1.1.7 variants. Participants were mostly white British and included more females than males, and it was suggested by the authors that clonal diversity may have been underestimated. After two AZD1222 doses, both the breadth and the depth of spike-specific TCRs were significantly higher than at day 0 and than in MenACWY recipients. The whole spike protein was spanned by vaccine-associated CD4 TCRs, and dominant responses were seen in regions 160-218 and 743-854. Conclusions about previously exposed vaccinees were limited because only a handful of AZD1222 recipients were SARS-CoV-2 seropositive at baseline. Because no day 14 peak-response samples were available, the repertoires could be characterized only after the peak T cell response.

V is reduced by 1 base and J by 4 bases, leaving a spacing of 16 bases between them. The CDR3 covers 17 residues, taking in both the cysteine and the phenylalanine. This entry keeps only the CDR3 DNA: 51 bases, framed from base 1. Taken from the germline V gene, the CDR1 and CDR2 loops are MGHDK and SYGVNS. On this clone: Its antigen is currently not known. The sample holds no much larger clone one base away, and base qualities are not on file.

The CDR3 regions of human TCRbeta chains were analyzed by immunosequencing. Per the source publication's procedure: Repertoire TCRs were matched against a reference library of SARS-CoV-2-specific TCRs generated with the MIRA antigen-specificity platform. Breadth was defined as the fraction of unique TCRs that were SARS-CoV-2-associated. Depth was defined as the fraction of total T cells that were SARS-CoV-2-associated. Using the MIRA data, every spike-specific TCR was mapped to the spike region that the TCR reacted to and assigned to either a CD4 or a CD8 class. Log10-transformed breadth and depth values were compared by one-way ANOVA with Sidak's multiple comparisons tests. The table was pulled from immuneACCESS by TCRdb, which kept in-frame rearrangements only. Such tables lose some clones; where checked, under half of the loss comes from unresolved V genes, and the rest has no known cause. The DNA gave D and trimming, while V, J and clone size come from that table. The sample table shows roughly 91,000 clones, and about 92% are seen once. Clones ranked in the top ten supply 3% of the sample.

The rearranged segments are TRBV25-1 and TRBJ2-2, with the D assignment possibly TRBD1 or TRBD2, given 6 matching bases for each. The sample here was peripheral blood, taken on day 0 of AZD1222 vaccination. The clonotype originates from an adult in good health. CDR3 protein: CASSEFGGRGGTGELFF. The DNA sequence is given as TGTGCCAGCAGTGAATTTGGGGGGCGGGGCGGCACCGGGGAGCTGTTTTTT.